This T cell receptor (beta chain) was sequenced for a study of T-cell reconstitution after alpha-beta-depleted transplantation in children. Only a few counts were recorded for this clonotype. Unique molecular identifiers were used in preparing the TCRbeta library. Via MiXCR, TCRdb re-called the PCR reads, giving one row per CDR3 protein. The table has 250,000 to 300,000 distinct CDR3 sequences, nearly 10% seen once. This clonotype originated in a human donor who donated a stem cell graft to a child with SCID. Sample: PBMCs from the stem cell graft donor, taken from the stem cell graft.

This CDR3 reads CASSLEGGSPTEAFF. CDR3 coding DNA: TGTGCCAGCAGCTTAGAGGGAGGGTCCCCCACTGAAGCTTTCTTT. This chain connects TRBV7-2 to TRBJ1-1, with D hard to call. CDR3 length: 15 residues. The V end was cut by 1 base, the J end by 4 bases, with 13 bases between. Germline V gene lookup returns CDR1 SGHTA and CDR2 FQGNSA.